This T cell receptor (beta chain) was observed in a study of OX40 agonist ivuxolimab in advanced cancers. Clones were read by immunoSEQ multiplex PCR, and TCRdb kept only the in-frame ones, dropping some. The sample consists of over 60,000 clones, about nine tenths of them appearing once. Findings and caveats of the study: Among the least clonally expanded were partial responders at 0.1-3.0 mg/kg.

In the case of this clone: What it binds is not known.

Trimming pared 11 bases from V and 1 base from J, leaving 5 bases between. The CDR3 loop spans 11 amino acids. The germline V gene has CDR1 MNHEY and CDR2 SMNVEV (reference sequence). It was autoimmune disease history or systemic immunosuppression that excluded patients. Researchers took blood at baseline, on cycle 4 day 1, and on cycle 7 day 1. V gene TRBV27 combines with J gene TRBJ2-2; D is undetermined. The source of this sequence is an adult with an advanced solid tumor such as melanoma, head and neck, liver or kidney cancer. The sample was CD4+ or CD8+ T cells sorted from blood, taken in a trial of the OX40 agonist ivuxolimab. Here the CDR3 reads CASENTGELFF. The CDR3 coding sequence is TGTGCCTCAGAGAACACCGGGGAGCTGTTTTTT.